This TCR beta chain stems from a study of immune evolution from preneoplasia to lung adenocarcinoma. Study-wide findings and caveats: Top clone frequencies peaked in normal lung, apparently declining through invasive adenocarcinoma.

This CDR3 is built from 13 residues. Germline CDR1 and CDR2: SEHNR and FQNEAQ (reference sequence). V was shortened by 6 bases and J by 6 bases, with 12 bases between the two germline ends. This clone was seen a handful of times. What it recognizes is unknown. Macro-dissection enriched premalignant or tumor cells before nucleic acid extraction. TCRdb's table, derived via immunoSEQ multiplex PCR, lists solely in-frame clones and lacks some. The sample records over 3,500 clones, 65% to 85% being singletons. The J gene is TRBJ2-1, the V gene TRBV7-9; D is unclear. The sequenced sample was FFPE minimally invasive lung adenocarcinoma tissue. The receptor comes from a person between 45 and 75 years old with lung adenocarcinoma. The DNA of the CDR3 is TGTGCCAGCAGGCCGACCAAGGGCAATGAGCAGTTCTTC. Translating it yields CASRPTKGNEQFF.